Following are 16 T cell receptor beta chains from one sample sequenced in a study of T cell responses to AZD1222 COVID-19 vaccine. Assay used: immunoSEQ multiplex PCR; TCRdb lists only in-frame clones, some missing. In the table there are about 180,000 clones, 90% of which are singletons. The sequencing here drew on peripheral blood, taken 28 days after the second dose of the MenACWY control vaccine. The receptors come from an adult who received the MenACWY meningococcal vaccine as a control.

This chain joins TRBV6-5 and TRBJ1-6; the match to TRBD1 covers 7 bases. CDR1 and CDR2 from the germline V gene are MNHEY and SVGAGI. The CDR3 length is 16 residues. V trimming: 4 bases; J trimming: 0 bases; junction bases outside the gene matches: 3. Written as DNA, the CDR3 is TGTGCCAGCAGTTTACAGGGGAGCTCCTATAATTCACCCCTCCACTTT. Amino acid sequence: CASSLQGSSYNSPLHF.

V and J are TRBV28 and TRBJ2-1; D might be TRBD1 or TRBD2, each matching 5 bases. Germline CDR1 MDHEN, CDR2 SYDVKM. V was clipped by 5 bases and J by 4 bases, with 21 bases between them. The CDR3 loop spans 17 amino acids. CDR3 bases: TGTGCCAGCAGTGGGACCTCACTCCTTTCCCTTTACAATGAGCAGTTCTTC. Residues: CASSGTSLLSLYNEQFF.

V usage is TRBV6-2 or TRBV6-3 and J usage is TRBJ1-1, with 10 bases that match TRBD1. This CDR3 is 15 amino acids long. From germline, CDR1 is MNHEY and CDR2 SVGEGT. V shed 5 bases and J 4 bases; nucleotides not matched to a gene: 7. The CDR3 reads CASSNLGQGGTEAFF. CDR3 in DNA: TGTGCCAGCAGTAACCTTGGACAGGGGGGCACTGAAGCTTTCTTT.

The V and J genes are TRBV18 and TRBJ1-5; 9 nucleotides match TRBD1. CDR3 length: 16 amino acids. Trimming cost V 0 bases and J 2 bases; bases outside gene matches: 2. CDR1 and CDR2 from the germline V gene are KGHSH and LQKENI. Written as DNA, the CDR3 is TGTGCCAGCTCACCACCGACAGGGGGAGGCAATCAGCCCCAGCATTTT. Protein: CASSPPTGGGNQPQHF.

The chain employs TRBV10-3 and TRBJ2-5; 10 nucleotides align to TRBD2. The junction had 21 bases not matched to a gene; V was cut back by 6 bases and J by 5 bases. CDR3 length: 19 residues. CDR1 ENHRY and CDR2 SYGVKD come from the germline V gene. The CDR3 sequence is CAISNRRPADRAGGETQYF. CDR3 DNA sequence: TGTGCCATCAGCAACCGGAGGCCCGCCGATAGAGCGGGGGGGGAGACCCAGTACTTC.

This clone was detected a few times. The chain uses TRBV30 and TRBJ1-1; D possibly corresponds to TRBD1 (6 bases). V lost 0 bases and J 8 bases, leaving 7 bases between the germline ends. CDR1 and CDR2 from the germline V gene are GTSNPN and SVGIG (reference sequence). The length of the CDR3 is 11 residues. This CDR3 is CAWSVGAEAFF. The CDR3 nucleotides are TGTGCCTGGAGTGTGGGGGCAGAAGCTTTCTTT.

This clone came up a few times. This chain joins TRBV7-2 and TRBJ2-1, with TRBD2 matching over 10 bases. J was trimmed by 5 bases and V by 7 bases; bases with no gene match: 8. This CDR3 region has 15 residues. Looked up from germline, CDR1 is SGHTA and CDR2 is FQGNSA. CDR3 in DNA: TGTGCCAGCACCCTGCAACTAGCGGGACACAATGAGCAGTTCTTC. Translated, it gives CASTLQLAGHNEQFF.

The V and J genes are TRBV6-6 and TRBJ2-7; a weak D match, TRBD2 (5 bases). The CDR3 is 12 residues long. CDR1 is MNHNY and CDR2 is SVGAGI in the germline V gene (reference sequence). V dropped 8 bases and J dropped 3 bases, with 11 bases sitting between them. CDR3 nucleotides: TGTGCCAGCTTAGCTAGCCTCTACGAGCAGTACTTC. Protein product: CASLASLYEQYF.

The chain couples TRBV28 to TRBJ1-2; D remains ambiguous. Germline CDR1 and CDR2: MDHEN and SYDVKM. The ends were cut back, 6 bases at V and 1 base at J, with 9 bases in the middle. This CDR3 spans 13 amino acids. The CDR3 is CASSDDINYGYTF. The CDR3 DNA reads TGTGCCAGCAGCGATGACATTAACTATGGCTACACCTTC.

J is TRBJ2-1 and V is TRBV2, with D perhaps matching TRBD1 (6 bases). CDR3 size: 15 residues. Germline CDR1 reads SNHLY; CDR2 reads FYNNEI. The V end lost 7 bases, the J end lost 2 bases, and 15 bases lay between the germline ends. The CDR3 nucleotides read TGTGCCAGCATGGCACAGGGATCCCCCTACAATGAGCAGTTCTTC. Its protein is CASMAQGSPYNEQFF.

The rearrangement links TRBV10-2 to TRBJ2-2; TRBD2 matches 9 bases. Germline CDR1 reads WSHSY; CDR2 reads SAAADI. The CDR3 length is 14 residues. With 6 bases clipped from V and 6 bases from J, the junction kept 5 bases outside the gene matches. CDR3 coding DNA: TGCGCCAGCAGGTCTAGCGGGATCCCCGGGGAGCTGTTTTTT. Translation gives CASRSSGIPGELFF.

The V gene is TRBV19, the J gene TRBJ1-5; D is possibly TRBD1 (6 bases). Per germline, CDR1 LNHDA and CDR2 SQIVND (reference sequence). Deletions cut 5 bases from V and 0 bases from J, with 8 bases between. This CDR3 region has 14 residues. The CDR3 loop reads CASSSQGSNQPQHF. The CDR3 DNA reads TGTGCCAGTAGTTCACAGGGTAGCAATCAGCCCCAGCATTTT.

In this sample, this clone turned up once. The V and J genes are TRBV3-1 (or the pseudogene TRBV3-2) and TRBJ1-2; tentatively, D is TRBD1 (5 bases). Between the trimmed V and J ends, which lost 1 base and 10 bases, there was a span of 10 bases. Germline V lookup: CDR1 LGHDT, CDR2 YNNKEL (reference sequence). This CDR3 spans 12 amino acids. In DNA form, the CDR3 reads TGTGCCAGCAGCCAAGGGGGGATGGTCTACACCTTC. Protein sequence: CASSQGGMVYTF.

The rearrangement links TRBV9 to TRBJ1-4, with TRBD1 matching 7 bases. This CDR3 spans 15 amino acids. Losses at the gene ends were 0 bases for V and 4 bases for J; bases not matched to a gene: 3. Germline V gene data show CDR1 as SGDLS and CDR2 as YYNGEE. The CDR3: CASSVADRYNEKLFF. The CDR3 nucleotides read TGTGCCAGCAGCGTAGCGGACAGGTATAATGAAAAACTGTTTTTT. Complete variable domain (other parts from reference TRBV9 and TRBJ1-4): DSGVTQTPKHLITATGQRVTLRCSPRSGDLSVYWYQQSLDQGLQFLIQYYNGEERAKGNILERFSAQQFPDLHSELNLSSLELGDSALYFCASSVADRYNEKLFFGSGTQLSVL.

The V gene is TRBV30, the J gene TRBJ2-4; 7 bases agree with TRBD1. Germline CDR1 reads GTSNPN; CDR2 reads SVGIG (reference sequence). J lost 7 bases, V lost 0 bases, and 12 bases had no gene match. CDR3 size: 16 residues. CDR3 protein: CAWSVRGQVFSNIQYF. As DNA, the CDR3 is TGTGCCTGGAGTGTACGCGGACAGGTGTTTTCGAACATTCAGTACTTC.

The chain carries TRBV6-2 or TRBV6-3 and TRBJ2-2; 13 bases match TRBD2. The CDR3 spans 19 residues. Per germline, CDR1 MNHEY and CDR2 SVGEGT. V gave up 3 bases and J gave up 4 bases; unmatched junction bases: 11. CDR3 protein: CASSYNLGLAGDATGELFF. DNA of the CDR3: TGTGCCAGCAGTTATAATCTTGGACTAGCGGGAGATGCCACCGGGGAGCTGTTTTTT.